What follows are 14 T cell receptor beta chains derived from one specimen sequenced in a study of blood T cell repertoires in COVID-19. Assay used: immunoSEQ multiplex PCR; TCRdb lists only in-frame clones, some missing. The table has about 220,000 clones, about three quarters seen once. Source material: peripheral blood. These receptors all stem from a woman in her 70s with acute or convalescent COVID-19.

This chain connects TRBV6-6 to TRBJ1-2; TRBD1 matches 9 bases. Germline V gene data show CDR1 as MNHNY and CDR2 as SVGAGI (reference sequence). V shed 6 bases and J 2 bases; nucleotides not matched to a gene: 10. The CDR3 is 16 amino acids. The CDR3 DNA reads as TGTGCCAGCAGACGGACAGGGGAAGGTCTAAACTATGGCTACACCTTC. It yields the protein CASRRTGEGLNYGYTF.

J is TRBJ1-5 and V is TRBV12-5; TRBD1 aligns across 11 bases. Trimming at V came to 0 bases and at J to 9 bases, leaving 10 bases not matched to a gene. Germline CDR1 is LGHNT and CDR2 is FRNRAP. The CDR3 loop spans 17 amino acids. The CDR3 sequence is CASGLVMGQGVSWPQHF. CDR3 DNA sequence: TGTGCTAGTGGTTTGGTCATGGGACAGGGGGTGAGTTGGCCCCAGCATTTT.

V gene TRBV5-1 combines with J gene TRBJ2-5; D unresolved. This CDR3 has 13 amino acids. The germline V and J ends were trimmed by 2 bases and 4 bases, with 9 bases remaining between them. The germline gives CDR1 SGHRS, CDR2 YFSETQ. The CDR3 DNA reads as TGCGCCAGCAGCTTCGCGGTCCGAGAGACCCAGTACTTC. Its protein is CASSFAVRETQYF.

The rearrangement joins TRBV7-9 to TRBJ2-4; 10 bases match TRBD2. The germline V gene has CDR1 SEHNR and CDR2 FQNEAQ (reference sequence). CDR3 size: 15 residues. With 3 bases clipped from V and 9 bases from J, the junction kept 8 bases outside the gene matches. In DNA form, the CDR3 reads TGTGCCAGCAGCTTGTTCCTAGCGGGGGTTGGCATTCAGTACTTC. It translates to CASSLFLAGVGIQYF.

The chain joins TRBV27 to TRBJ1-6; D gene ambiguous. There are 15 residues in the CDR3. Trimming cost V 3 bases and J 1 base, with 7 bases left between them. Per germline, CDR1 MNHEY and CDR2 SMNVEV (reference sequence). CDR3 in amino acids: CASSLRASYNSPLHF. CDR3 coding DNA: TGTGCCAGCAGTTTGAGGGCTTCCTATAATTCACCCCTCCACTTT.

Only one count was recorded for this clone. The chain combines TRBV4-3 with TRBJ2-1; D unclear. CDR1 LGHNA and CDR2 YSLEER come from the germline V gene. The CDR3 is 17 amino acids. The V gene lost 0 bases and the J gene lost 0 bases, with 12 bases spanning the gap. The CDR3: CASSQEAGYSSYNEQFF. The CDR3 DNA sequence: TGCGCCAGCAGCCAAGAGGCCGGCTACAGCTCCTACAATGAGCAGTTCTTC.

The chain combines TRBV10-3 with TRBJ2-1, with D possibly being TRBD2 (6 bases). The CDR3 loop spans 15 amino acids. Germline CDR1 reads ENHRY; CDR2 reads SYGVKD. The V gene lost 5 bases and the J gene lost 5 bases, with 16 bases spanning the gap. CDR3 bases: TGTGCCATCAGTCGGGCGGGGAAAGATAACAATGAGCAGTTCTTC. Translation gives CAISRAGKDNNEQFF.

This chain uses TRBV2 with TRBJ1-5; no reliable D call. This CDR3 comprises 13 residues. Germline V gene lookup returns CDR1 SNHLY and CDR2 FYNNEI. V lost 4 bases, J lost 4 bases, and 8 bases lay in between. The CDR3 DNA follows: TGTGCCAGCAGTGCCCAGAAAAATCAGCCCCAGCATTTT. The encoded protein is CASSAQKNQPQHF.

The chain links TRBV2 to TRBJ2-4; 8 bases fit TRBD1. Germline CDR1 SNHLY, CDR2 FYNNEI. The CDR3 runs to 13 residues. Unmatched junction bases numbered 5, after V lost 5 bases and J lost 8 bases. The CDR3 here is CASSLTGADIQYF. CDR3 in DNA: TGTGCCAGCAGTTTGACAGGGGCGGACATTCAGTACTTC.

The chain carries TRBV2 and TRBJ2-7; TRBD1 matches at 7 bases. The CDR3 covers 13 residues. The junction had 2 bases not matched to a gene; V was cut back by 6 bases and J by 0 bases. From germline, CDR1 is SNHLY and CDR2 FYNNEI. This CDR3 is CASRDRVSYEQYV. The CDR3 nucleotides read TGTGCCAGCAGAGACAGGGTCTCCTACGAGCAGTACGTC.

Points on this clone: Other DNA sequences in the sample encode the same CDR3. The gene calls are TRBV5-4 and TRBJ2-3; no clear D. The length of the CDR3 is 13 residues. The germline gives CDR1 SGHNT, CDR2 YYREEE (reference sequence). V lost 2 bases to trimming and J lost 3 bases, with 7 bases between them. CDR3 loop: CASSFSGTDTQYF. The CDR3 bases are TGTGCCAGCAGCTTTTCAGGAACAGATACGCAGTATTTT. Full variable domain (missing parts from reference TRBV5-4 and TRBJ2-3): ETGVTQSPTHLIKTRGQQVTLRCSSQSGHNTVSWYQQALGQGPQFIFQYYREEENGRGNFPPRFSGLQFPNYSSELNVNALELDDSALYLCASSFSGTDTQYFGPGTRLTVL.

This chain joins TRBV5-1 and TRBJ2-7, with D possibly matching TRBD2 (6 bases). CDR1 SGHRS and CDR2 YFSETQ come from the germline V gene. V lost 7 bases and J lost 7, with 18 bases in between. The CDR3 loop spans 13 amino acids. The CDR3 sequence: CASRETSSSEQYF. The CDR3 nucleotides read TGCGCCAGCCGCGAGACTAGTTCGTCTGAGCAGTACTTC.

CDR3 region: CASSRIASGGYNEQFF. DNA of the CDR3: TGTGCCAGCAGCAGGATAGCATCCGGGGGATACAATGAGCAGTTCTTC. The chain links TRBV28 to TRBJ2-1; D may be TRBD2 (6 bases). With 6 bases removed from V and 4 bases from J, the gap between germline ends came to 19 bases. Germline CDR1 is MDHEN and CDR2 is SYDVKM. The CDR3 runs 16 residues.

The chain combines TRBV29-1 with TRBJ1-1; D is possibly TRBD1 (5 bases). Germline-derived CDR1 and CDR2 are SQVTM and ANQGSEA. CDR3 size: 12 residues. V was shortened by 6 bases and J by 5 bases, with 13 bases between the two germline ends. CDR3 protein: CSVEEGKTEAFF. For the CDR3, the DNA is TGCAGCGTAGAGGAGGGGAAAACTGAAGCTTTCTTT.